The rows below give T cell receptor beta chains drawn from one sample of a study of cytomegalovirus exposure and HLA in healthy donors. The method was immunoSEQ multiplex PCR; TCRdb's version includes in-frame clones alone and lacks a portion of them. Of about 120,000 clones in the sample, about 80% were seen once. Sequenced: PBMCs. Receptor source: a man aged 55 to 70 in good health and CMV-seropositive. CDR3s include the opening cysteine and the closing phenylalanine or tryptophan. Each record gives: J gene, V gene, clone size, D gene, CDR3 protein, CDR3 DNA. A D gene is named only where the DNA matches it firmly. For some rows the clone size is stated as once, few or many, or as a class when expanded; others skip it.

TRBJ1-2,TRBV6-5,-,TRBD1,CASEGTGNLYGYTF,TGTGCCAGCGAGGGGACAGGGAATTTGTATGGCTACACCTTC
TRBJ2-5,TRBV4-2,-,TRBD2,CASSLGTSGQETQYF,TGTGCCAGCAGCCTTGGGACTAGCGGCCAAGAAACCCAGTACTTC
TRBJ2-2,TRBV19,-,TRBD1,CASIQGGRGGELFF,TGTGCCAGTATACAGGGGGGCCGGGGAGGGGAGCTGTTTTTT
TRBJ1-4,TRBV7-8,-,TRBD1,CASSPKTGVGEKLFF,TGTGCCAGCAGCCCTAAGACAGGGGTTGGTGAAAAACTGTTTTTT
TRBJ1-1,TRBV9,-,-,CASSVVPGTDTEAFF,TGTGCCAGCAGCGTAGTCCCGGGAACCGACACTGAAGCTTTCTTT
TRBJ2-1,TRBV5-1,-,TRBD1,CASSAGQETGFF,TGCGCCAGCAGCGCGGGACAGGAAACGGGTTTCTTC
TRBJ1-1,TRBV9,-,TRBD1,CASSGGRLDRGTEAFF,TGTGCCAGCAGCGGAGGGCGGCTGGACAGGGGGACTGAAGCTTTCTTT
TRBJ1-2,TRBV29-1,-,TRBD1,CSVAQGENYGYTF,TGCAGCGTAGCCCAGGGGGAGAACTATGGCTACACCTTC
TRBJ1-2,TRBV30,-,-,CAWRVDGYTF,TGTGCCTGGAGAGTAGATGGCTACACCTTC
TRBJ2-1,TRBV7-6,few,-,CASSLGDEQFF,TGTGCCAGCAGCTTAGGCGATGAGCAGTTCTTC
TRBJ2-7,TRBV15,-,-,CATSSPSRDEQYF,TGTGCCACCAGCAGCCCTTCCAGGGACGAGCAGTACTTC
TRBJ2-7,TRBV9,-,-,CASSQDSEQYF,TGTGCCAGCAGCCAGGACAGCGAGCAGTACTTC
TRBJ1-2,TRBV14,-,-,CASSQDRQASGYTF,TGTGCCAGCAGCCAAGATCGCCAGGCGTCTGGCTACACCTTC
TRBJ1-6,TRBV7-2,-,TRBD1,CASSLVWAGGGSPLHF,TGTGCCAGCAGCTTAGTATGGGCAGGGGGAGGTTCACCCCTCCACTTT
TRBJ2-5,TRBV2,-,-,CASSPRLGRVQETQYF,TGTGCCAGCAGTCCCCGCCTAGGCAGGGTCCAAGAGACCCAGTACTTC
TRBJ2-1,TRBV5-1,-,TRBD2,CASSSSRTSGSYNEQFF,TGCGCCAGCAGCTCCAGTCGGACTAGCGGGAGTTACAATGAGCAGTTCTTC